This T cell receptor beta chain derives from a study of regulatory T cells in long-lasting Graves disease. Overall study findings and caveats: The number of shared public clonotypes was higher in persistent patients (roughly 3,000) than new patients (just over 950).

Time point described: newly diagnosed GD, antithyroid drugs for less than 3 months. There was RNA extracted from PBMCs, and the TCR library was made from it. This clonotype has more than one count but fewer than ten. The antigen remains unidentified. Library construction for TCR beta used iRepertoire HTBI primers and Arm-PCR of CDR3 regions. TCRdb re-called the multiplex PCR reads with MiXCR, one entry per CDR3 protein. The sample records fewer than 550,000 distinct CDR3 sequences, more than 15% being singletons. This sample was also put to use in a study of T cells in Graves' hyperthyroidism and ophthalmopathy. Turning to that study: With the HTBI primer set, the TCR CDR3 went through a first round of RT-PCR. From stable hyperthyroidism, ophthalmopathy was set apart by a 13 V-J model.

The receptor was derived from a woman aged 35-65 years with Graves disease. The sequenced sample was peripheral blood mononuclear cells (PBMCs), obtained at new diagnosis, from a patient treated with antithyroid drugs.

In DNA form, the CDR3 reads TGTGCCATAAGGGGGGCCAGCTCTGGAAACACCATATATTTT. Translating gives CAIRGASSGNTIYF. J is TRBJ1-3 and V is TRBV10-3; possible D gene TRBD1, 6 bases. V was clipped by 9 bases and J by 0 bases, with 12 bases between them. CDR1 is ENHRY, CDR2 SYGVKD, per germline. This CDR3 spans 14 amino acids.